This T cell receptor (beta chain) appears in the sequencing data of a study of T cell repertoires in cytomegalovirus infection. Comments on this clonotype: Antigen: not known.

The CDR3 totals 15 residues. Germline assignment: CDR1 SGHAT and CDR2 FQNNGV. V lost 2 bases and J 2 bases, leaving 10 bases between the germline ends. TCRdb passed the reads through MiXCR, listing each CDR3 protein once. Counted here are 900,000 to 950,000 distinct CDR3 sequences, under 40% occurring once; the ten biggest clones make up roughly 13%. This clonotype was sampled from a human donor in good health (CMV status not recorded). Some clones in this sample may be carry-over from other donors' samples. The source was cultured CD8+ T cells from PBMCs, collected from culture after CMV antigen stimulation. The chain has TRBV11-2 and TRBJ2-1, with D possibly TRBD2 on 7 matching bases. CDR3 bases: TGTGCCAGCAGCTTATTAGGGGGGGCCTACAATGAGCAGTTCTTC. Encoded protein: CASSLLGGAYNEQFF.